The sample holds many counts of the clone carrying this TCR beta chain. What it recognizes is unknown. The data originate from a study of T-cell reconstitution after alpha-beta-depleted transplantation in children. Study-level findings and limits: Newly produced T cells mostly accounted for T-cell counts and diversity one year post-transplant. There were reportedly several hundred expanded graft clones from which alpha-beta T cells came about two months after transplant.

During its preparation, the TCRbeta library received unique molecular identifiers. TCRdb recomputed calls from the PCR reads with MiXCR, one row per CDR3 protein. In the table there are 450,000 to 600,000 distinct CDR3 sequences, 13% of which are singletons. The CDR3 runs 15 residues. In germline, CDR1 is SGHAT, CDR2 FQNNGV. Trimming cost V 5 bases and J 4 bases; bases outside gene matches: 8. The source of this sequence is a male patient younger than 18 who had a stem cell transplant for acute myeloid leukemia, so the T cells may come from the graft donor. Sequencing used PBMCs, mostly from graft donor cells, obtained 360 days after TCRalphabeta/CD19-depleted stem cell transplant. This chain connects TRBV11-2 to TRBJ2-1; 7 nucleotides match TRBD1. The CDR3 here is CASSPGGWIYNEQFF. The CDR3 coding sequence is TGTGCCAGCAGCCCAGGGGGATGGATTTACAATGAGCAGTTCTTC.